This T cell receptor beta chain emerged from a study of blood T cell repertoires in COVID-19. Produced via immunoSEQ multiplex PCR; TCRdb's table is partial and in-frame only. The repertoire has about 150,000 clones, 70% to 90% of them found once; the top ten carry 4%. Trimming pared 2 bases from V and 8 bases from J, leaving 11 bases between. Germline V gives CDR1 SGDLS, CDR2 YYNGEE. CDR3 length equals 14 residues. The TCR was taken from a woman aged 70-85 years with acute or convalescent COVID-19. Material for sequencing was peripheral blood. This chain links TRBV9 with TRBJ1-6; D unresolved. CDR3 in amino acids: CASSVDILDSPLHF. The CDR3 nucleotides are TGTGCCAGCAGCGTTGACATCTTGGATTCACCCCTCCACTTT.